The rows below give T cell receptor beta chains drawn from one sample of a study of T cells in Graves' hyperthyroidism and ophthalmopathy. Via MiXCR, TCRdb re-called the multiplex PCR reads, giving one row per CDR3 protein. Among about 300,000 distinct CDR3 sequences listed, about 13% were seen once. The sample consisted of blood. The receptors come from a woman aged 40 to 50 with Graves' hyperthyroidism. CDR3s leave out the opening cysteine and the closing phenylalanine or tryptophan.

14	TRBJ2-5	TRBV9	ASSVARASGKETQY
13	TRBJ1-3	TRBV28	ASSSPGDPGNTIY
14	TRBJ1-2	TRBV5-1	ASVPLDSPLNYGYT
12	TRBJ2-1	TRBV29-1	SVEPGLVSNEQF
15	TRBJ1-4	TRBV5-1	ASSLFGTGRSNEKLF
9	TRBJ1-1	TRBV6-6	ASSYPALAF
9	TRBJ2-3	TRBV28	ASTNGDTQY
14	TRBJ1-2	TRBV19	ASSIDLGTLGRGYT
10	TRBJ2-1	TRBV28	ASKASGNEQF
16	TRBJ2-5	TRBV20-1	SAPGLAGGRRTEETQY
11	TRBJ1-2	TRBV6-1	ASSHRGLYGYT
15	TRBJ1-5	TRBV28	ASSILSITGAHQPQH
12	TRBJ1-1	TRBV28	ASSPDRDPTEAF
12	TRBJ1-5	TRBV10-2	ASRGQGQNQPQH
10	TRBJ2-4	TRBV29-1	SAGRGENIQY
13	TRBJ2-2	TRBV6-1	ASRGTSGSPGELF
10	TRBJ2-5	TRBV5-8	ASKRTARHQY
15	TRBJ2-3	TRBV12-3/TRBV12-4	ASSSIVWIESTDTQY
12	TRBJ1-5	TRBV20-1	SARYPGHNQPQH